These 26 T cell receptor beta chains were all obtained from the same sample, sequenced in a study of PD-1 and CTLA-4 blockade in melanoma. Assay used: immunoSEQ multiplex PCR; TCRdb lists only in-frame clones, some missing. The table includes around 31,000 clones, less than 95% detected once. Specimen: CD8+ T cells from peripheral blood, collected from a patient given anti-PD-1 treatment. The receptor source for this set is a human donor with melanoma.

The chain uses TRBV7-6 and TRBJ1-3, with TRBD1 as a possible D gene (5 bases). V was trimmed by 0 bases and J by 8 bases, leaving 11 bases between them. The CDR3 runs 14 residues. The germline gives CDR1 SGHVS, CDR2 FNYEAQ. CDR3 protein: CASSLAGSRDTIYF. Written as DNA, the CDR3 is TGTGCCAGCAGCTTAGCCGGGTCCAGGGACACCATATATTTT.

This rearrangement joins TRBV9 to TRBJ1-6; D remains ambiguous. The CDR3 length is 16 residues. V was clipped by 0 bases and J by 0 bases, with 7 bases between them. Germline V gene sequence: CDR1 SGDLS, CDR2 YYNGEE. The CDR3 sequence is CASSVDPGSYNSPLHF. CDR3 coding DNA: TGTGCCAGCAGCGTAGATCCGGGCTCCTATAATTCACCCCTCCACTTT.

The chain is built from TRBV28 and TRBJ2-1; 8 bases map to TRBD2. With V trimmed by 6 bases and J by 3 bases, 4 bases remained unmatched. The CDR3 runs to 14 residues. Germline CDR1 MDHEN, CDR2 SYDVKM. DNA for the CDR3: TGTGCCAGCAGAGGGAGCGGGGGCTACAATGAGCAGTTCTTC. Amino acids: CASRGSGGYNEQFF.

The chain couples TRBV28 to TRBJ2-7; D remains unclear. The V gene lost 6 bases and the J gene lost 0 bases, with 9 bases spanning the gap. From germline, CDR1 is MDHEN and CDR2 SYDVKM. This CDR3 has 13 residues. The CDR3 protein is CASRTDNSYEQYF. CDR3 coding DNA: TGTGCCAGCAGGACCGACAACTCCTACGAGCAGTACTTC.

This sequence joins TRBV10-2 and TRBJ2-1; maybe TRBD2 (6 bases). The CDR3 extends over 16 amino acids. Germline V CDR1 and CDR2: WSHSY, SAAADI. With 0 bases removed from V and 3 bases from J, the gap between germline ends came to 12 bases. The CDR3 bases are TGCGCCAGCAGTGAGTCGACACTAGCCGGCTACAATGAGCAGTTCTTC. It encodes CASSESTLAGYNEQFF.

This rearrangement joins TRBV30 to TRBJ2-7, with D uncertain. The length of the CDR3 is 13 residues. V gave up 5 bases and J gave up 3 bases, with 14 bases separating them. Germline loops: CDR1 GTSNPN, CDR2 SVGIG (reference sequence). CDR3 region: CAWAFFGDYEQYF. The CDR3 DNA sequence: TGTGCCTGGGCCTTTTTTGGAGACTACGAGCAGTACTTC.

The chain joins TRBV11-2 to TRBJ2-5; D gene ambiguous. The CDR3 spans 13 residues. Germline assignment: CDR1 SGHAT and CDR2 FQNNGV. V was trimmed by 3 bases and J by 1 base, leaving 6 bases between them. The CDR3 region has the DNA TGTGCCAGCAGCTTCGACTTCCAAGAGACCCAGTACTTC. Its translation: CASSFDFQETQYF.

The rearrangement links TRBV20-1 to TRBJ2-7; D is unclear. The length of the CDR3 is 11 residues. The V gene lost 0 bases and the J gene lost 3 bases, with 3 bases spanning the gap. Germline V gives CDR1 DFQATT, CDR2 SNEGSKA (reference sequence). This CDR3 reads CSARDGYEQYF. In nucleotides, the CDR3 is TGCAGTGCTAGAGACGGCTACGAGCAGTACTTC.

This rearrangement joins TRBV7-2 to TRBJ2-7; 7 positions match TRBD1. The CDR3 is made up of 15 amino acids. V lost 1 base, J lost 1 base, and 4 bases stayed unmatched. The germline V gene has CDR1 SGHTA and CDR2 FQGNSA. The CDR3 DNA follows: TGTGCCAGCAGCTTAGAGGGGACAGCTTCCTACGAGCAGTACTTC. This encodes CASSLEGTASYEQYF.

The chain links TRBV10-1 to TRBJ2-7; D gene uncertain. Trimming took off 0 bases at V and 2 bases at J, with 8 bases between the two ends. Germline V gene data show CDR1 as WNHNN and CDR2 as SYGVQD (reference sequence). This CDR3 is built from 14 residues. The CDR3 reads CASSESIETYEQYF. DNA of the CDR3: TGCGCCAGCAGTGAGTCTATCGAGACCTACGAGCAGTACTTC.

This chain uses TRBV28 with TRBJ2-2; D is uncertain. Trimming pared 2 bases from V and 6 bases from J, leaving 7 bases between. CDR3 length: 13 residues. The V gene's germline CDR1 is MDHEN and CDR2 SYDVKM. CDR3 protein: CASSLQWAGELFF. The CDR3 region has the DNA TGTGCCAGCAGTTTACAGTGGGCCGGGGAGCTGTTTTTT.

The chain is built from TRBV5-1 and TRBJ1-5; 9 bases line up with TRBD1. Trimming at V came to 0 bases and at J to 4 bases, leaving 2 bases not matched to a gene. Germline lookup yields CDR1 SGHRS and CDR2 YFSETQ. The CDR3 runs 15 residues. The CDR3 region is CASSLGQGGNQPQHF. The CDR3 DNA reads as TGCGCCAGCAGCTTGGGACAGGGGGGTAATCAGCCCCAGCATTTT.

This clone was observed once. This sequence joins TRBV19 and TRBJ1-1; 8 bases fit TRBD1. V lost 8 bases and J lost 8; bases outside the gene matches: 10. Germline V gene data show CDR1 as LNHDA and CDR2 as SQIVND (reference sequence). The CDR3 is 13 amino acids. The CDR3 DNA sequence: TGTGCCAGTGGGGGGACAGGCGCTTCGGAAGCTTTCTTT. Translation gives CASGGTGASEAFF.

V usage is TRBV29-1 and J usage is TRBJ2-1; the D is unclear. This CDR3 comprises 11 residues. CDR1 is SQVTM, CDR2 ANQGSEA, per germline. Trimming removed 6 bases from V and 5 bases from J, with 8 bases in between. This CDR3 is CSVAPDNEQFF. The CDR3 DNA reads as TGCAGCGTGGCCCCCGACAATGAGCAGTTCTTC.

The V and J genes are TRBV28 and TRBJ2-3, with D perhaps TRBD1 or TRBD2 (5 bases each). Trimming pared 4 bases from V and 1 base from J, leaving 15 bases between. Germline V gene data show CDR1 as MDHEN and CDR2 as SYDVKM. This CDR3 contains 16 residues. The CDR3 protein is CASSSTRDAGTDTQYF. CDR3 nucleotide sequence: TGTGCCAGCAGTTCCACACGGGACGCAGGCACAGATACGCAGTATTTT.

V and J are TRBV19 and TRBJ2-4; no reliable D call. The CDR3 contains 15 residues. Germline V gene data show CDR1 as LNHDA and CDR2 as SQIVND (reference sequence). Trimming left V 7 bases short and J 4 bases short, with 17 bases between. This CDR3 is CASTEFPAGKNIQYF. CDR3 coding DNA: TGTGCCAGTACCGAGTTCCCTGCTGGAAAAAACATTCAGTACTTC.

The genes are TRBV28 and TRBJ2-1; D may be TRBD1 (6 bases). Per germline, CDR1 MDHEN and CDR2 SYDVKM. The V gene lost 5 bases and the J gene lost 8 bases, with 19 bases spanning the gap. This CDR3 contains 15 residues. In DNA, the CDR3 is TGTGCCAGCAGTCCCAGGGGACCGGGTGTAGATGAGCAGTTCTTC. Protein: CASSPRGPGVDEQFF.

The rearrangement joins TRBV27 to TRBJ2-3; TRBD1 agrees at 12 bases. V was clipped by 5 bases and J by 3 bases; unmatched bases: 9. The CDR3 consists of 17 residues. Germline assignment: CDR1 MNHEY and CDR2 SMNVEV (reference sequence). The CDR3 region is CASSILGQGAGTDTQYF. CDR3 in DNA: TGTGCCAGCAGTATCCTGGGACAGGGGGCAGGGACAGATACGCAGTATTTT.

The rearrangement uses TRBV5-6 and TRBJ2-2; the match to TRBD2 covers 8 bases. The CDR3 is 16 residues long. J gave up 4 bases and V 0 bases, and 5 bases lay outside the gene matches. CDR1 SGHDT and CDR2 YYEEEE come from the germline V gene. CDR3 sequence reads: CASSLGLAISTGELFF. CDR3 DNA sequence: TGTGCCAGCAGCTTGGGACTAGCGATATCCACCGGGGAGCTGTTTTTT.

The chain joins TRBV7-9 to TRBJ1-1; TRBD1 matches at 7 bases. Germline trimming cut 4 bases from V and 6 bases from J; bases unmatched to any gene: 2. The CDR3 spans 12 residues. Germline lookup yields CDR1 SEHNR and CDR2 FQNEAQ (reference sequence). The CDR3 nucleotides read TGTGCCAGCAGCTCAACAGGGGCTGAAGCTTTCTTT. Its translation: CASSSTGAEAFF. Full variable domain (remainder filled in from reference TRBV7-9 and TRBJ1-1): DTGVSQNPRHKITKRGQNVTFRCDPISEHNRLYWYRQTLGQGPEFLTYFQNEAQLEKSRLLSDRFSAERPKGSFSTLEIQRTEQGDSAMYLCASSSTGAEAFFGQGTRLTVV.

This clone was seen only a few times. The chain links TRBV29-1 to TRBJ2-7; D tentatively fits TRBD1 or TRBD2 (6 bases each). The CDR3 spans 13 residues. Looked up from germline, CDR1 is SQVTM and CDR2 is ANQGSEA. Trimming took 7 bases from V and 3 from J, leaving 16 bases between them. The CDR3 spells CSAKGGLGYEQYF. CDR3 nucleotide sequence: TGCAGCGCTAAGGGGGGCTTGGGCTACGAGCAGTACTTC.

This clone appeared a single time. The chain joins TRBV3-1 (or the pseudogene TRBV3-2) to TRBJ1-6; D perhaps matches TRBD1 (6 bases). The CDR3 has 16 amino acids. Germline V lookup: CDR1 LGHDT, CDR2 YNNKEL (reference sequence). V was clipped by 1 base and J by 9 bases, with 16 bases between them. The CDR3 reads CASSQVGGPRGSPLHF. In nucleotides, the CDR3 is TGTGCCAGCAGCCAAGTTGGGGGGCCCCGGGGTTCACCCCTCCACTTT.

The chain combines TRBV10-3 with TRBJ1-4, with D possibly TRBD1 on 6 matching bases. V gave up 4 bases and J gave up 6 bases, with 9 bases separating them. Germline V lookup: CDR1 ENHRY, CDR2 SYGVKD. This CDR3 spans 13 amino acids. CDR3 in amino acids: CAISVQGDEKLFF. Here the CDR3 DNA reads TGTGCCATCAGTGTACAGGGAGATGAAAAACTGTTTTTT.

The chain links TRBV11-3 to TRBJ2-1; D perhaps matches TRBD1 (6 bases). Germline lookup yields CDR1 SGHNT and CDR2 YENEEA. V was trimmed by 3 bases and J by 5 bases, leaving 14 bases between them. The CDR3 spans 15 residues. CDR3 in DNA: TGTGCCAGCAGCTTGGGCAGGGGTGTCGACAATGAGCAGTTCTTC. Its translation: CASSLGRGVDNEQFF.

This clone has more than one count but fewer than ten. This chain joins TRBV11-3 and TRBJ2-5, with 7 bases identical to TRBD2. The CDR3 has 14 amino acids. With V trimmed by 3 bases and J by 5 bases, 6 bases remained unmatched. The germline V gene has CDR1 SGHNT and CDR2 YENEEA. CDR3 DNA: TGTGCCAGCAGCTTGGCGGGGGAGGTGGAGACCCAGTACTTC. This codes for CASSLAGEVETQYF.

The chain couples TRBV5-1 to TRBJ2-1; D is perhaps TRBD2 (6 bases). The length of the CDR3 is 11 residues. Germline V gives CDR1 SGHRS, CDR2 YFSETQ. V shed 2 bases and J shed 9 bases, with 6 bases lying between them. The CDR3 bases are TGCGCCAGCAGCTTCGGGGGTGAGCAGTTCTTC. Translating it yields CASSFGGEQFF.